This T cell receptor beta chain was identified in a study of cytomegalovirus exposure and HLA in healthy donors. Overall study findings and caveats: There were 150 to 200 TCR beta chains listed as cytomegalovirus-associated. The authors confirmed in vitro that three CMV-associated chains were specific for CMV antigens. Data from an earlier analysis indicated that most TCR beta V segments were productive either about 90% or about 30% of the time. There were some public TCRs occurring in many donors, but most TCR sequences were rare.

Concerning this clone: What it binds is not known.

CDR3 length: 15 residues. The germline gives CDR1 SGHNT, CDR2 YYREEE (reference sequence). V lost 2 bases, J lost 6 bases, and 6 bases stayed unmatched. The PCR employed 60 Vbeta primers together with 13 Jbeta primers. The data were produced by immunoSEQ multiplex PCR, yet TCRdb's version contains in-frame clones alone and is incomplete. The sample includes about 190,000 clones, less than 85% of them seen just once. V is TRBV5-4 and J is TRBJ2-1; TRBD2 matches 9 bases. The source material was PBMCs. This clonotype was sampled from a man aged 25 to 40 in good health and CMV-seropositive. As DNA, the CDR3 is TGTGCCAGCAGCTTAGGCGGGGGGGCCCTCAATGAGCAGTTCTTC. Its translation is CASSLGGGALNEQFF.